The rows below give T cell receptor beta chains drawn from one sample of a study of T cell responses to AZD1222 COVID-19 vaccine. This table comes from immunoSEQ multiplex PCR, and its TCRdb copy is limited to in-frame clones, with some not included. The sample lists 110,000 or so clones; more than 70% were seen once. The sequencing used peripheral blood, collected on day 0 of AZD1222 vaccination. All receptors come from an adult in good health. Each CDR3 is given with its conserved first and last residue. A D gene is named only where the DNA matches it firmly.

v_gene: TRBV18
len: 14
j_gene: TRBJ2-5
d_gene: NA
CDR3nt: TGTGCCAGCTCACCAAAAGGAGGGGGAGAGACCCAGTACTTC
CDR3aa: CASSPKGGGETQYF

v_gene: TRBV18
len: 13
j_gene: TRBJ2-3
d_gene: NA
CDR3nt: TGTGCCAGCTCAAACAGGGAGGCAGATACGCAGTATTTT
CDR3aa: CASSNREADTQYF

v_gene: TRBV7-2
len: 12
j_gene: TRBJ2-3
d_gene: NA
CDR3nt: TGTGCCAGCAGCGCAGGGCGGGATACGCAGTATTTT
CDR3aa: CASSAGRDTQYF

v_gene: TRBV5-4
len: 14
j_gene: TRBJ1-4
d_gene: NA
CDR3nt: TGTGCCAGCAGCTCAGGCAGGGAAATGGAAAAACTGTTTTTT
CDR3aa: CASSSGREMEKLFF

v_gene: TRBV28
len: 17
j_gene: TRBJ2-1
d_gene: TRBD2
CDR3nt: TGTGCCAGCAGTTTTTGGGAACTAGCGGGAGGGCCAGGAGAGCAGTTCTTC
CDR3aa: CASSFWELAGGPGEQFF

v_gene: TRBV10-1
len: 11
j_gene: TRBJ2-4
d_gene: TRBD1
CDR3nt: TGCGCCAGCAGTGAGAGAAAAGGGGGCTACTTC
CDR3aa: CASSERKGGYF

v_gene: TRBV24-1
len: 14
j_gene: TRBJ2-3
d_gene: NA
CDR3nt: TGTGCCACCAGTGATTTAGGGGGAGCAAATACGCAGTATTTT
CDR3aa: CATSDLGGANTQYF

v_gene: TRBV28
len: 16
j_gene: TRBJ2-4
d_gene: NA
CDR3nt: TGTGCCAGCAGTACCCACCCTAACCTAGCCAAAAACATTCAGTACTTC
CDR3aa: CASSTHPNLAKNIQYF

v_gene: TRBV28
len: 14
j_gene: TRBJ1-1
d_gene: NA
CDR3nt: TGTGCCAGCAGTTTGACAGACATGAACACTGAAGCTTTCTTT
CDR3aa: CASSLTDMNTEAFF

v_gene: TRBV7-9
len: 14
j_gene: TRBJ1-6
d_gene: TRBD1
CDR3nt: TGTGCCAGCAGCTTACGGGACAGTGATTCACCCCTCCACTTT
CDR3aa: CASSLRDSDSPLHF

v_gene: TRBV12-3/TRBV12-4
len: 13
j_gene: TRBJ1-1
d_gene: NA
CDR3nt: TGTGCCAGCAGAGGACAGCTGAACACTGAAGCTTTCTTT
CDR3aa: CASRGQLNTEAFF

v_gene: TRBV19
len: 13
j_gene: TRBJ1-5
d_gene: NA
CDR3nt: TGTGCCACCGAGGGCCAGTTCAGGGAGCCCCAGCATTTT
CDR3aa: CATEGQFREPQHF

v_gene: TRBV7-9
len: 15
j_gene: TRBJ2-7
d_gene: NA
CDR3nt: TGTGCCAGCAGCTTAGGGATGGAACTACGCTACGAGCAGTACTTC
CDR3aa: CASSLGMELRYEQYF